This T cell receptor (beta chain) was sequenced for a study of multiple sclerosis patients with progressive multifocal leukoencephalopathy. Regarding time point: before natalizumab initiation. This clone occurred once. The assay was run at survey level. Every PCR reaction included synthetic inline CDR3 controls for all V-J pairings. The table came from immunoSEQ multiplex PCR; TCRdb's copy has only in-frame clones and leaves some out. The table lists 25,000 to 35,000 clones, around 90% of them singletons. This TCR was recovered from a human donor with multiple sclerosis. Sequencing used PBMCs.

The CDR3 DNA sequence: TGTGCCAGCAGCCCTGTCACGGGAAGCTCTGGAAACACCATATATTTT. Protein product: CASSPVTGSSGNTIYF. The rearrangement uses TRBV7-2 and TRBJ1-3; no clear D. The CDR3 loop spans 16 amino acids. CDR1 and CDR2 (germline): SGHTA, FQGNSA. V lost 5 bases, J lost 0 bases, and 14 bases lay in between.